This TCR beta chain was sequenced for a study of technical replicates of blood from several donors. The assay was immunoSEQ multiplex PCR, and TCRdb's table has in-frame clones only and misses some. The profile shows 60,000 to 90,000 clones, just under 97% of them singletons. Source material: T cells isolated from PBMCs. This receptor was obtained from a human donor in good health.

Here the CDR3 reads CASRRDRAGTGELFF. CDR3 DNA sequence: TGTGCCAGCAGACGGGACAGGGCAGGCACCGGGGAGCTGTTTTTT. The gene calls are TRBV2 and TRBJ2-2; 9 nucleotides align to TRBD1. The CDR3 runs to 15 residues. Germline lookup yields CDR1 SNHLY and CDR2 FYNNEI. The junction had 6 bases not matched to a gene; V was cut back by 6 bases and J by 4 bases. Full variable domain (rest looked up from reference TRBV2 and TRBJ2-2): EPEVTQTPSHQVTQMGQEVILRCVPISNHLYFYWYRQILGQKVEFLVSFYNNEISEKSEIFDDQFSVERPDGSNFTLKIRSTKLEDSAMYFCASRRDRAGTGELFFGEGSRLTVL.